This T cell receptor (beta chain) was sequenced in a study of blood T cell repertoires in COVID-19. The length of the CDR3 is 14 residues. Between the trimmed V and J ends, which lost 1 base and 0 bases, there was a span of 6 bases. CDR1 SNHLY and CDR2 FYNNEI come from the germline V gene. Clones were read by immunoSEQ multiplex PCR, and TCRdb kept only the in-frame ones, dropping some. The table shows approximately 410,000 clones, with 86% occurring only once. This receptor was taken from a woman aged 25 to 39 with active or convalescent COVID-19. The material sequenced was peripheral blood. The rearrangement joins TRBV2 to TRBJ1-2; D gene unclear. This chain's CDR3 is CASSEDLANYGYTF. The CDR3 bases are TGTGCCAGCAGTGAAGATTTAGCTAACTATGGCTACACCTTC.